The 19 T cell receptor beta chains in this list originate from one sample, sequenced in a study of blood T cell repertoires in COVID-19. Profiled with immunoSEQ multiplex PCR; TCRdb holds only in-frame clones, not every one. The repertoire consists of roughly 180,000 clones, with 75% to 90% occurring once and the leading ten covering about 7%. The sample taken for sequencing was peripheral blood. The source is a woman aged 40 to 50 with COVID-19, enrolled during active disease.

This clone was recorded at least ten times. The same CDR3 arises from other DNA sequences in this sample as well. CDR3 bases: TGTGCCAGCTCACCACCGACAGAGAGCTATGGCTACACCTTC. It specifies CASSPPTESYGYTF. V is TRBV18 and J is TRBJ1-2, with D maybe TRBD1 (5 bases). This CDR3 has 14 residues. Germline CDR1 KGHSH, CDR2 LQKENI. V was shortened by 0 bases and J by 4 bases, with 9 bases between the two germline ends.

The V and J genes are TRBV7-2 and TRBJ1-5, with 8 nucleotides matching TRBD1. This CDR3 contains 13 residues. Germline CDR1 and CDR2: SGHTA and FQGNSA. V lost 6 bases to trimming and J lost 6 bases; unmatched junction nucleotides: 4. CDR3 sequence reads: CASRQGVGQPQHF. The DNA of the CDR3 is TGTGCCAGCAGACAGGGGGTGGGTCAGCCCCAGCATTTT.

The rearrangement links TRBV11-2 to TRBJ2-5; 9 nucleotides align to TRBD1. Unmatched junction bases numbered 10, after V lost 0 bases and J lost 2 bases. This CDR3 has 18 residues. Germline assignment: CDR1 SGHAT and CDR2 FQNNGV. CDR3 residues: CASSLEGGQGYAQETQYF. The CDR3 nucleotides read TGTGCCAGCAGCTTAGAAGGGGGACAGGGCTACGCACAAGAGACCCAGTACTTC.

This clone was seen only once. This chain uses TRBV19 with TRBJ1-2; the match to TRBD1 covers 9 bases. The CDR3 sequence is 16 residues long. CDR1 LNHDA and CDR2 SQIVND come from the germline V gene (reference sequence). Trimming removed 6 bases from V and 2 bases from J; junction bases left unmatched: 10. CDR3 sequence (DNA): TGTGCCAGTAGCGGGACAGGGTCAAAGGCGAACTATGGCTACACCTTC. The encoded protein is CASSGTGSKANYGYTF.

The CDR3 region is CASSPGWPGDGYTF. In nucleotides, the CDR3 is TGTGCCAGCTCACCAGGATGGCCGGGGGATGGCTACACCTTC. The chain is built from TRBV18 and TRBJ1-2; TRBD1 might be the D (5 bases). Germline V gene sequence: CDR1 KGHSH, CDR2 LQKENI. This CDR3 region has 14 residues. Trimming cost V 2 bases and J 6 bases, with 13 bases left between them. Combining the CDR3 with reference TRBV18 and TRBJ1-2 gives the whole variable domain NAGVMQNPRHLVRRRGQEARLRCSPMKGHSHVYWYRQLPEEGLKFMVYLQKENIIDESGMPKERFSAEFPKEGPSILRIQQVVRGDSAAYFCASSPGWPGDGYTFGSGTRLTVV.

This chain joins TRBV5-1 and TRBJ1-1; no firm D call. V lost 1 base, J lost 7 bases, and 11 bases lay in between. Germline V gene lookup returns CDR1 SGHRS and CDR2 YFSETQ. The CDR3 covers 13 residues. The CDR3 protein is CASSLPGEVEAFF. Written as DNA, the CDR3 is TGCGCCAGCAGCTTGCCGGGAGAGGTTGAAGCTTTCTTT.

The chain recombines TRBV29-1 with TRBJ1-5; weak D call: TRBD1 (6 bases). Per the germline V gene, CDR1 is SQVTM and CDR2 is ANQGSEA. V lost 7 bases and J 6 bases, leaving 16 bases between the germline ends. The CDR3 loop spans 13 amino acids. This CDR3 is CSATGAGAQPQHF. The CDR3 nucleotides are TGCAGCGCCACCGGGGCAGGGGCTCAGCCCCAGCATTTT.

The chain has TRBV7-6 and TRBJ2-3; maybe TRBD2 (6 bases). V was trimmed by 1 base and J by 0 bases, leaving 14 bases between them. Germline V gives CDR1 SGHVS, CDR2 FNYEAQ. The CDR3 sequence is 17 residues long. The CDR3 sequence is CASSLEVAGTSTDTQYF. DNA for the CDR3: TGTGCCAGCAGCTTAGAGGTCGCGGGAACTAGCACAGATACGCAGTATTTT. The full variable domain, with the rest looked up from reference TRBV7-6 and TRBJ2-3, is GAGVSQSPRYKVTKRGQDVALRCDPISGHVSLYWYRQALGQGPEFLTYFNYEAQQDKSGLPNDRFSAERPEGSISTLTIQRTEQRDSAMYRCASSLEVAGTSTDTQYFGPGTRLTVL.

V and J are TRBV7-9 and TRBJ2-7, with 8 bases identical to TRBD2. The V and J ends lost 3 bases and 2 bases, in that order; junction bases with no gene match: 12. There are 17 residues in the CDR3. Germline CDR1 and CDR2: SEHNR and FQNEAQ (reference sequence). The CDR3 loop reads CASSFPLTGGDAYEQYF. The DNA of the CDR3 is TGTGCCAGCAGCTTTCCCCTAACGGGAGGGGATGCCTACGAGCAGTACTTC.

This clone was seen a handful of times. The J gene is TRBJ2-3, the V gene TRBV24-1, with TRBD1 matching 7 bases. V lost 2 bases to trimming and J lost 1 base; unmatched junction nucleotides: 5. CDR1 and CDR2 (germline): KGHDR, SFDVKD. The CDR3 consists of 16 residues. CDR3 residues: CATSDSGGKRTDTQYF. In DNA, the CDR3 is TGTGCCACCAGTGATTCAGGGGGAAAACGCACAGATACGCAGTATTTT.

This chain uses TRBV3-1 (or the pseudogene TRBV3-2) with TRBJ1-2; 8 nucleotides agree with TRBD1. Germline CDR1 is LGHDT and CDR2 is YNNKEL (reference sequence). The CDR3 totals 13 residues. V lost 4 bases and J lost 8; bases outside the gene matches: 6. In nucleotides, the CDR3 is TGTGCCAGCAGCCTGCAGGGGGCGTCGGGCTACACCTTC. It translates to CASSLQGASGYTF.

This chain links TRBV6-5 with TRBJ1-1; D call uncertain. Per the germline V gene, CDR1 is MNHEY and CDR2 is SVGAGI. The germline V and J ends were trimmed by 7 bases and 1 base, with 10 bases remaining between them. There are 13 residues in the CDR3. This chain's CDR3 is CASIIPGNTEAFF. The CDR3 DNA sequence: TGTGCCAGCATTATACCAGGGAACACTGAAGCTTTCTTT.

V is TRBV6-5 and J is TRBJ1-5, with D uncertain. Germline CDR1 reads MNHEY; CDR2 reads SVGAGI. The CDR3 sequence is 13 residues long. Trimming stripped 3 bases from V and 5 bases from J, with 8 bases between. The CDR3 nucleotides are TGTGCCAGCAGTTATCAGGAACATCAGCCCCAGCATTTT. This encodes CASSYQEHQPQHF.

The chain carries TRBV9 and TRBJ1-2; 8 bases fit TRBD1. The CDR3 loop spans 16 amino acids. From germline, CDR1 is SGDLS and CDR2 YYNGEE. Unmatched junction bases numbered 16, after V lost 4 bases and J lost 8 bases. DNA of the CDR3: TGTGCCAGCAGCCCCTATTCAATTCAGGGGGCGGACGGCTACACCTTC. Residues: CASSPYSIQGADGYTF.

The genes are TRBV7-9 and TRBJ1-1, with 8 bases matching TRBD1. Germline V gene sequence: CDR1 SEHNR, CDR2 FQNEAQ (reference sequence). The CDR3 is 15 residues long. V dropped 6 bases and J dropped 7; count of bases not matched to a gene: 13. The CDR3 sequence: CASRSGTGIIYEAFF. The CDR3 nucleotides read TGTGCCAGCAGGTCCGGGACAGGCATTATCTATGAAGCTTTCTTT.

The chain uses TRBV28 and TRBJ2-7; a weak D match, TRBD2 (6 bases). Germline lookup yields CDR1 MDHEN and CDR2 SYDVKM. The CDR3 covers 14 residues. V lost 5 bases and J 0 bases, leaving 11 bases between the germline ends. The CDR3 DNA reads TGTGCCAGCAGTCGACTAGACTTCTCCTACGAGCAGTACTTC. It codes for CASSRLDFSYEQYF. Complete variable domain (other parts from reference TRBV28 and TRBJ2-7): DVKVTQSSRYLVKRTGEKVFLECVQDMDHENMFWYRQDPGLGLRLIYFSYDVKMKEKGDIPEGYSVSREKKERFSLILESASTNQTSMYLCASSRLDFSYEQYFGPGTRLTVT.

V and J are TRBV9 and TRBJ2-7, with TRBD2 identical over 7 bases. V shed 0 bases, J shed 3 bases, and the junction held 9 bases outside the gene matches. Germline V gene lookup returns CDR1 SGDLS and CDR2 YYNGEE. The CDR3 contains 16 residues. This chain's CDR3 is CASSVGLRGRGYEQYF. The CDR3, as DNA: TGTGCCAGCAGCGTAGGCCTCCGGGGGAGGGGCTACGAGCAGTACTTC.

The chain has TRBV28 and TRBJ2-1, with TRBD1 identical over 9 bases. Trimming took 6 bases from V and 8 from J; bases not matched to a gene: 14. This CDR3 has 16 residues. Germline values: CDR1 MDHEN, CDR2 SYDVKM. The CDR3 reads CASRPAAGQGMDEQFF. The CDR3, as DNA: TGTGCCAGCAGACCCGCGGCGGGACAGGGAATGGATGAGCAGTTCTTC.

The chain employs TRBV18 and TRBJ2-7; 7 bases are shared with TRBD2. J gave up 7 bases and V 2 bases, and 14 bases lay outside the gene matches. This CDR3 has 16 residues. Per germline, CDR1 KGHSH and CDR2 LQKENI. The CDR3 DNA reads as TGTGCCAGCTCACCATTCGAGGCGACTAGCTCGGGGGAGCAGTACTTC. Its translation is CASSPFEATSSGEQYF.